This T cell receptor beta chain was obtained from a study of Ad26.COV2.S vaccination and SARS-CoV-2 variants. Whole-study context: Ad26.COV2.S shots went into the muscle once or twice, 56 days apart. Study-level findings and limits: Breadth measured for non-spike TCRs was similar across vaccine and placebo recipients.

Using immunoSEQ multiplex PCR, the repertoire was profiled, and TCRdb retains in-frame clones only, with some absent. Here the sample spans 400,000 to 450,000 clones, 80% to 95% being singletons. The length of the CDR3 is 14 residues. The V and J ends lost 3 bases and 1 base, in that order; junction bases with no gene match: 3. Germline loops: CDR1 SGHNT, CDR2 YYREEE (reference sequence). Stated treatment: some 19 received Ad26.COV2.S at low or high dose, single or two shots; about 5 received placebo; per-sample allocation not given. Day 63 following the first vaccine or placebo injection was when the samples were taken. The sample came from a Boston adult aged 18-55 years. Immunization relied on an Ad26 vector, which expressed Wuhan-strain SARS-CoV-2 spike. Notes on this clone: What it binds is unknown.

The sample here was peripheral blood, taken in a trial of Ad26.COV2.S vaccine versus placebo. The V gene is TRBV5-4, the J gene TRBJ1-1; the match to TRBD1 covers 7 bases. This clonotype originated in a person aged 18-60 years who received the Ad26.COV2.S COVID-19 vaccine or a placebo. CDR3 sequence (DNA): TGTGCCAGCAGCTCGAGGACAGGGAACACTGAAGCTTTCTTT. Its translation: CASSSRTGNTEAFF.